The 14 T cell receptor beta chains reported below all come from one sample, sequenced in a study of T cell responses to AZD1222 COVID-19 vaccine. Using immunoSEQ multiplex PCR, the repertoire was profiled, and TCRdb retains in-frame clones only, with some absent. In the table there are almost 65,000 clones, 84% of which are singletons. The sequencing used peripheral blood, collected on day 0 of AZD1222 vaccination. The receptors come from an adult in good health.

The chain recombines TRBV18 with TRBJ1-5; 8 nucleotides line up with TRBD1. V shed 3 bases and J 7 bases; nucleotides not matched to a gene: 14. This CDR3 is 17 amino acids long. The germline gives CDR1 KGHSH, CDR2 LQKENI. DNA for the CDR3: TGTGCCAGCTCACCCGCCCCTCGGACAGGGCAAGGGCAGCCCCAGCATTTT. Protein sequence: CASSPAPRTGQGQPQHF.

This clone was found a few times. The chain carries TRBV11-2 and TRBJ1-1; D is unclear. Germline values: CDR1 SGHAT, CDR2 FQNNGV. V was cut by 6 bases and J by 5 bases, with 10 bases left in between. This CDR3 contains 12 residues. CDR3 in amino acids: CASSLRWTEAFF. Written as DNA, the CDR3 is TGTGCCAGCAGTCTAAGGTGGACTGAAGCTTTCTTT.

V usage is TRBV24-1 and J usage is TRBJ1-2; 7 nucleotides align to TRBD1. V shed 2 bases, J shed 0 bases, and the junction held 5 bases outside the gene matches. The CDR3 consists of 16 residues. CDR1 is KGHDR and CDR2 is SFDVKD in the germline V gene. This CDR3 is CATSDSDRVTNYGYTF. The CDR3 DNA is TGTGCCACCAGTGATTCCGACAGGGTAACTAACTATGGCTACACCTTC.

The V call is TRBV7-8, the J call TRBJ2-7; D unresolved. The V end lost 5 bases, the J end lost 0 bases, and 5 bases lay between the germline ends. CDR1 and CDR2 from the germline V gene are SGHVS and FQNEAQ. The CDR3 consists of 12 residues. Written as DNA, the CDR3 is TGTGCCAGCAGCCAGAGCTCCTACGAGCAGTACTTC. It is translated as CASSQSSYEQYF.

This rearrangement joins TRBV2 to TRBJ1-1; the match to TRBD1 covers 10 bases. CDR3 length equals 13 residues. CDR1 and CDR2 (germline): SNHLY, FYNNEI. Trimming cost V 6 bases and J 4 bases; bases outside gene matches: 2. CDR3 in DNA: TGTGCCAGCAGATGGACAGGGGGCACTGAAGCTTTCTTT. Residues: CASRWTGGTEAFF.

CDR3 loop: CSVSKPPGEQFF. CDR3 sequence (DNA): TGCAGCGTCTCAAAACCCCCCGGTGAGCAGTTCTTC. The gene calls are TRBV29-1 and TRBJ2-1; no reliable D call. The length of the CDR3 is 12 residues. Germline loops: CDR1 SQVTM, CDR2 ANQGSEA. The V and J ends lost 6 bases and 9 bases respectively, with 15 bases between them.

The gene calls are TRBV5-1 and TRBJ2-5; possibly TRBD2 for D (5 bases). Germline CDR1 is SGHRS and CDR2 is YFSETQ. This CDR3 has 13 amino acids. Deletions cut 5 bases from V and 1 base from J, with 9 bases between. The DNA of the CDR3 is TGCGCCAGCAGTGTGGGAGTCCAAGAGACCCAGTACTTC. This encodes CASSVGVQETQYF.

This sequence joins TRBV28 and TRBJ2-7; D possibly uses TRBD1 or TRBD2 (9 bases each). CDR3 length: 16 amino acids. The germline V gene encodes CDR1 MDHEN and CDR2 SYDVKM. Trimming cost V 4 bases and J 6 bases, with 22 bases left between them. The CDR3, as DNA: TGTGCCAGCAGTTCTAGCGGGACAGGGAGAGGGCTCGAGCAGTACTTC. Amino acid sequence: CASSSSGTGRGLEQYF.

The chain couples TRBV14 to TRBJ1-2; D is possibly TRBD1 (5 bases). The CDR3 runs 13 residues. Germline CDR1 reads SGHDN; CDR2 reads FVKESK. V was trimmed by 4 bases and J by 1 base, leaving 7 bases between them. CDR3 bases: TGTGCCAGCAGCCGACAGCTTAACTATGGCTACACCTTC. Translated: CASSRQLNYGYTF.

The chain combines TRBV6-2 or TRBV6-3 with TRBJ1-1, with unresolved D. The germline CDR1 and CDR2 sequences are MNHEY and SVGEGT. The V end lost 4 bases, the J end lost 2 bases, and 14 bases lay between the germline ends. This CDR3 is 15 amino acids long. CDR3 sequence (DNA): TGTGCCAGCAGTTCTCTTTATGACGGAAACACTGAAGCTTTCTTT. This translates into CASSSLYDGNTEAFF.

The chain carries TRBV6-5 and TRBJ1-2; tentatively, D is TRBD1 (5 bases). CDR1 and CDR2 (germline): MNHEY, SVGAGI. CDR3 length: 15 amino acids. Trimming cost V 2 bases and J 1 base, with 11 bases left between them. DNA of the CDR3: TGTGCCAGCAGTTACCTGACAGAAAATAACTATGGCTACACCTTC. Protein product: CASSYLTENNYGYTF.

The chain links TRBV11-2 to TRBJ2-3, with 8 bases lining up with TRBD1. CDR1 is SGHAT and CDR2 is FQNNGV in the germline V gene. Losses at the gene ends were 7 bases for V and 2 bases for J; bases not matched to a gene: 11. This CDR3 comprises 16 residues. The CDR3 DNA reads as TGTGCCAGCACCACGCAGGGGGCCCAAAACACAGATACGCAGTATTTT. This sequence encodes CASTTQGAQNTDTQYF.

The chain links TRBV7-9 to TRBJ2-4, with 9 positions matching TRBD2. The CDR3 has 18 residues. Germline V gives CDR1 SEHNR, CDR2 FQNEAQ (reference sequence). The trim removed 2 bases at V and 3 bases at J, leaving 11 bases unmatched. This chain's CDR3 is CASSLSASGALHKNIQYF. The CDR3 region has the DNA TGTGCCAGCAGCTTAAGCGCTAGCGGGGCCCTACACAAAAACATTCAGTACTTC.

V gene TRBV5-1 combines with J gene TRBJ2-1; D is uncertain. CDR1 is SGHRS and CDR2 is YFSETQ in the germline V gene. This CDR3 comprises 15 residues. V was pared by 0 bases and J by 3 bases, with 10 bases between. CDR3 DNA: TGCGCCAGCAGCTTGGAGGCCTCTATCTACAATGAGCAGTTCTTC. This translates into CASSLEASIYNEQFF.